This T cell receptor beta chain was captured by sequencing in a study of shared clonotypes between healthy human individuals. Study conclusions and caveats: Larger richness was generally estimated for naive than memory subsets. Clonotypes not shared had lower generation probabilities than those common to all four donors.

Data came from immunoSEQ multiplex PCR; TCRdb stores just in-frame clones and leaves some out. This table holds 2 million to 3 million clones, around nine tenths found once. V was pared by 2 bases and J by 2 bases, with 12 bases between. The germline V gene has CDR1 MNHNS and CDR2 SASEGT. CDR3 size: 15 residues. On this clone itself: Antigen unknown.

This sequence joins TRBV6-1 and TRBJ1-2, with D perhaps matching TRBD1 (5 bases). Sequenced sample: naive CD4+ T cells sorted from blood. As to subset: CD45RA+ positively selected. The source of this sequence is a man between 18 and 35 years old in good health. CDR3 sequence: CASSEYVGDNYGYTF. CDR3 sequence (DNA): TGTGCCAGCAGTGAATATGTGGGGGACAACTATGGCTACACCTTC.